This T cell receptor beta chain appears in the sequencing data of a study of T cell responses to AZD1222 COVID-19 vaccine. Study-wide results and caveats: Females outnumbered males among donors, who were mostly white British; clonal diversity was possibly underestimated. Spike-specific TCR breadth and depth both grew after two AZD1222 doses. Targets within unmutated variant regions were reportedly found for nearly half of spike-specific TCRs. At study baseline, merely five or six AZD1222 recipients were seropositive.

CDR3 length equals 15 residues. Germline CDR1 and CDR2: MNHEY and SVGAGI. The junction had 7 bases not matched to a gene; V was cut back by 5 bases and J by 2 bases. For this clone: Its target is not known.

Method: immunoSEQ multiplex PCR; TCRdb's copy keeps in-frame clones and lacks some. Of 72,000 or so clones listed, roughly 87% are singletons. This TCR was recovered from an adult in good health. Specimen: peripheral blood, collected on day 0 of AZD1222 vaccination. The rearrangement links TRBV6-5 to TRBJ1-2; 8 nucleotides line up with TRBD1. Here the CDR3 reads CASSPPAGGNYGYTF. Here the CDR3 DNA reads TGTGCCAGCAGTCCCCCCGCAGGGGGCAACTATGGCTACACCTTC.